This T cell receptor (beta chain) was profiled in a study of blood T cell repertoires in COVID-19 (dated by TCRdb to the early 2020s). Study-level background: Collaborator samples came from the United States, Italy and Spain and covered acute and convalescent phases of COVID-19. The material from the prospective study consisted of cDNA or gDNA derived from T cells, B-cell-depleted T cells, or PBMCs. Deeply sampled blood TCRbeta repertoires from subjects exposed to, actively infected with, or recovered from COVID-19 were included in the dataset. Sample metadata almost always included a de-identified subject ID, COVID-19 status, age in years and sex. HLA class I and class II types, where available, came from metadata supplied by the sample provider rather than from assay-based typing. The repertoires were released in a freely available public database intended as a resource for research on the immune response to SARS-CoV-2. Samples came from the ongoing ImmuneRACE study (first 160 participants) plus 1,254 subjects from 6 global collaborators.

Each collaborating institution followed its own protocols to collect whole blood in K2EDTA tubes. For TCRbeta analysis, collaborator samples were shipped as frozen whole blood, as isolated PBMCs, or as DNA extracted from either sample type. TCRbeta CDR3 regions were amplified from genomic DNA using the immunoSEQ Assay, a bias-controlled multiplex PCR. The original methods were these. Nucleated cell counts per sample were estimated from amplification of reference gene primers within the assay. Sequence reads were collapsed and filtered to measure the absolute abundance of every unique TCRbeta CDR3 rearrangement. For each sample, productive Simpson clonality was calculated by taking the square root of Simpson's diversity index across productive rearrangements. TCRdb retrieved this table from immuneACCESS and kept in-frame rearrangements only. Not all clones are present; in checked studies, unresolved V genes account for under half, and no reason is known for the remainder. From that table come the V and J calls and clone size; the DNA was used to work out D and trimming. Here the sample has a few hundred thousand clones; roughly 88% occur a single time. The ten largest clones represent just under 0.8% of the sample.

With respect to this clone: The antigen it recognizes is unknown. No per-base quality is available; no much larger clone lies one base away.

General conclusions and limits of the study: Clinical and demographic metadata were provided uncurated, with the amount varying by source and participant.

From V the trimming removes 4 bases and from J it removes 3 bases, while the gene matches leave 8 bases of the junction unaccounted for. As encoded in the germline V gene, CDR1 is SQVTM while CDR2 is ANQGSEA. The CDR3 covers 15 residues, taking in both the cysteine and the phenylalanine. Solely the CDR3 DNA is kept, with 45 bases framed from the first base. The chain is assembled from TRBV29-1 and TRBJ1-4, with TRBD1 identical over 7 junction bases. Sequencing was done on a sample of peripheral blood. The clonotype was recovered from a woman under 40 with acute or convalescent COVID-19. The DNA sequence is TGCAGCGTTGCTGGGGACAGTCGACCTAATGAAAAACTGTTTTTT. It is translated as CSVAGDSRPNEKLFF.